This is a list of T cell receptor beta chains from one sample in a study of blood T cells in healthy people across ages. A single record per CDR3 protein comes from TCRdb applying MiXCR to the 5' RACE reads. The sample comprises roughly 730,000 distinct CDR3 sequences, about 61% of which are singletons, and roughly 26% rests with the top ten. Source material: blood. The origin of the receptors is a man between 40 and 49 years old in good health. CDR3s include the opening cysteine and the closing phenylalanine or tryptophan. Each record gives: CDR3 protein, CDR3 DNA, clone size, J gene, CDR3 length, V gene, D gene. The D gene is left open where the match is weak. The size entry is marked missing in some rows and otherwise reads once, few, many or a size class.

CDR3: CATTGLETQYF
DNA: TGTGCCACGACAGGATTGGAGACCCAGTACTTC
size: few
J: TRBJ2-5
length: 11
V: TRBV28
D: NA

CDR3: CSASVMPGYEQYF
DNA: TGCAGTGCTAGCGTAATGCCGGGGTACGAGCAGTACTTC
size: NA
J: TRBJ2-7
length: 13
V: TRBV20-1
D: NA

CDR3: CAWKRNPSHEQFF
DNA: TGTGCCTGGAAGCGAAACCCGTCCCATGAGCAGTTCTTC
size: NA
J: TRBJ2-1
length: 13
V: TRBV30
D: NA

CDR3: CSASTPSDSYEQYF
DNA: TGCAGTGCCTCCACCCCTAGCGACTCCTACGAGCAGTACTTC
size: few
J: TRBJ2-7
length: 14
V: TRBV20-1
D: NA

CDR3: CAISPGTGNSGANVLTF
DNA: TGTGCCATCAGTCCCGGGACAGGCAACTCTGGGGCCAACGTCCTGACTTTC
size: NA
J: TRBJ2-6
length: 17
V: TRBV10-3
D: TRBD1

CDR3: CASRAASGRYEQFF
DNA: TGTGCCAGCAGGGCCGCTAGCGGGAGGTATGAGCAGTTCTTC
size: NA
J: TRBJ2-1
length: 14
V: TRBV6-2/TRBV6-3
D: TRBD2

CDR3: CASSLYSQETQYF
DNA: TGTGCCAGCAGTTTATACAGCCAAGAGACCCAGTACTTC
size: NA
J: TRBJ2-5
length: 13
V: TRBV27
D: NA

CDR3: CASSLVAGDGQPQHF
DNA: TGTGCCAGCAGCTTAGTAGCCGGGGACGGGCAGCCCCAGCATTTT
size: NA
J: TRBJ1-5
length: 15
V: TRBV7-8
D: NA

CDR3: CASSPQGLLQETQYF
DNA: TGTGCCAGCAGTCCACAAGGGTTGTTGCAAGAGACCCAGTACTTC
size: few
J: TRBJ2-5
length: 15
V: TRBV6-5
D: NA

CDR3: CASKRGVNEQFF
DNA: TGTGCCAGCAAGCGGGGGGTAAATGAGCAGTTCTTC
size: once
J: TRBJ2-1
length: 12
V: TRBV2
D: TRBD2

CDR3: CASSEDLGLLQFF
DNA: TGTGCCAGCAGTGAGGATTTAGGGCTACTGCAGTTCTTC
size: NA
J: TRBJ2-1
length: 13
V: TRBV6-4
D: NA

CDR3: CSVEGIRRGTDEQFF
DNA: TGCAGCGTTGAAGGGATTCGGAGAGGGACGGATGAGCAGTTCTTC
size: NA
J: TRBJ2-1
length: 15
V: TRBV29-1
D: NA

CDR3: CASSLRWDSQETQYF
DNA: TGCGCCAGCAGCTTACGATGGGACAGCCAAGAGACCCAGTACTTC
size: NA
J: TRBJ2-5
length: 15
V: TRBV5-1
D: TRBD1

CDR3: CASSLVAVGKETQYF
DNA: TGTGCCAGCAGCTTGGTTGCAGTTGGAAAGGAGACCCAGTACTTC
size: NA
J: TRBJ2-5
length: 15
V: TRBV5-6
D: NA

CDR3: CASSDNRGNSPLHF
DNA: TGTGCCAGCAGCGACAACAGGGGGAATTCACCCCTCCACTTT
size: NA
J: TRBJ1-6
length: 14
V: TRBV9
D: TRBD1

CDR3: CATGGTSNQPQHF
DNA: TGTGCCACCGGGGGGACTAGCAATCAGCCCCAGCATTTT
size: NA
J: TRBJ1-5
length: 13
V: TRBV24-1
D: NA

CDR3: CASSRQDRSGNTIYF
DNA: TGTGCCAGCAGCCGACAGGACAGATCTGGAAACACCATATATTTT
size: NA
J: TRBJ1-3
length: 15
V: TRBV3-1
D: NA

CDR3: CASSDRGGHEQYF
DNA: TGTGCCAGCAGTGACAGGGGTGGCCACGAGCAGTACTTC
size: NA
J: TRBJ2-7
length: 13
V: TRBV27
D: TRBD1

CDR3: CASSATALSTDTQYF
DNA: TGTGCCAGCAGCGCCACGGCTTTGAGCACAGATACGCAGTATTTT
size: NA
J: TRBJ2-3
length: 15
V: TRBV9
D: NA

CDR3: CASSPQAGVGNTEAFF
DNA: TGTGCCAGCAGCCCCCAGGCTGGGGTAGGGAACACTGAAGCTTTCTTT
size: few
J: TRBJ1-1
length: 16
V: TRBV12-3/TRBV12-4
D: NA

CDR3: CASSLVWGVGQPQHF
DNA: TGTGCCAGCAGTTTAGTGTGGGGAGTGGGTCAGCCCCAGCATTTT
size: NA
J: TRBJ1-5
length: 15
V: TRBV12-3/TRBV12-4
D: NA

CDR3: CATKESGGSWGYGYTF
DNA: TGTGCCACCAAGGAGTCAGGGGGCAGCTGGGGCTATGGCTACACCTTC
size: NA
J: TRBJ1-2
length: 16
V: TRBV15
D: TRBD1

CDR3: CASSFLDRQETQYF
DNA: TGTGCCAGCAGCTTCCTGGACAGACAAGAGACCCAGTACTTC
size: NA
J: TRBJ2-5
length: 14
V: TRBV7-7
D: NA

CDR3: CASSRLRNMNTEAFF
DNA: TGTGCCAGCAGCCGCCTCCGGAACATGAACACTGAAGCTTTCTTT
size: few
J: TRBJ1-1
length: 15
V: TRBV3-1
D: NA

CDR3: CASIRKGINEQYF
DNA: TGTGCCAGCATTCGTAAGGGGATAAATGAGCAGTACTTC
size: NA
J: TRBJ2-7
length: 13
V: TRBV5-6
D: NA

CDR3: CASTPAQGNTEAFF
DNA: TGCGCCAGCACCCCCGCACAGGGGAACACTGAAGCTTTCTTT
size: NA
J: TRBJ1-1
length: 14
V: TRBV5-1
D: NA

CDR3: CASSSLAGVPDEQFF
DNA: TGTGCCAGCAGTAGTCTAGCGGGAGTTCCCGATGAGCAGTTCTTC
size: NA
J: TRBJ2-1
length: 15
V: TRBV27
D: TRBD2

CDR3: CASSLAGGEGGQPQHF
DNA: TGTGCCAGCAGCTTAGCTGGGGGCGAAGGGGGTCAGCCCCAGCATTTT
size: NA
J: TRBJ1-5
length: 16
V: TRBV7-9
D: NA

CDR3: CPSSLTPSNGQANNSPLHF
DNA: TGTCCCAGCAGCTTAACGCCCTCGAACGGACAGGCAAATAATTCACCCCTCCACTTT
size: NA
J: TRBJ1-6
length: 19
V: TRBV7-3
D: TRBD1

CDR3: CSATTSGRAFADTQYF
DNA: TGCAGTGCTACGACTAGCGGGAGGGCCTTCGCAGATACGCAGTATTTT
size: NA
J: TRBJ2-3
length: 16
V: TRBV20-1
D: TRBD2

CDR3: CASSFYVEGAKNIQYF
DNA: TGTGCCAGCAGTTTCTATGTCGAGGGAGCCAAAAACATTCAGTACTTC
size: few
J: TRBJ2-4
length: 16
V: TRBV28
D: NA

CDR3: CASGYQETQYF
DNA: TGTGCCAGCGGCTACCAAGAGACCCAGTACTTC
size: NA
J: TRBJ2-5
length: 11
V: TRBV6-2/TRBV6-3
D: NA

CDR3: CASSPRTLSGANVLTF
DNA: TGTGCCAGCAGCCCCCGGACACTTTCTGGGGCCAACGTCCTGACTTTC
size: few
J: TRBJ2-6
length: 16
V: TRBV3-1
D: NA